Described below is a single T cell receptor beta chain sequence and its context. The sample originates from a study of blood T cell repertoires in COVID-19. On the study more broadly: The United States, Italy and Spain supplied acute and convalescent COVID-19 samples.

This CDR3 spans 13 amino acids. With 1 base removed from V and 5 bases from J, the gap between germline ends came to 8 bases. The V gene's germline CDR1 is LGHDT and CDR2 YNNKEL (reference sequence). TCRdb's copy holds only in-frame clones and misses some; the assay was immunoSEQ multiplex PCR. The sample includes under 85,000 clones, 70% to 90% of them seen just once. Sequencing was performed on peripheral blood. This chain links TRBV3-1 (or the pseudogene TRBV3-2) with TRBJ1-1; unclear D gene. The TCR was taken from a man aged 40-55 years with COVID-19, enrolled during active disease. The CDR3 region has the DNA TGTGCCAGCAGCCAAGGTCGGGAAACTGAAGCTTTCTTT. This codes for CASSQGRETEAFF.